Listed here are 23 T cell receptor beta chains from one sample, sequenced in a study of identical twins. TCRdb reanalysed the 5' RACE reads using MiXCR and keeps one entry per CDR3 protein. The sample gives 200,000 to 250,000 distinct CDR3 sequences, roughly 7% of which show up once; 3.5% to 4% is in the top ten. These data were also filed under a second study, of yellow fever vaccine responses in identical twins.

Material for sequencing was memory (CD45RO+) T cells sorted from blood. These receptors were taken from a woman aged 18-29 years in good health.

The table lists this clonotype with many counts. This sequence joins TRBV24-1 and TRBJ2-4; the D is unclear. CDR1 is KGHDR and CDR2 is SFDVKD in the germline V gene. There are 13 residues in the CDR3. Trimming shortened V by 9 bases and J by 0 bases, and 8 bases separated the two germline ends. CDR3 coding DNA: TGTGCCACCCAGGACCTAGCCAAAAACATTCAGTACTTC. This encodes CATQDLAKNIQYF.

This clonotype was detected a few times. The chain joins TRBV3-1 to TRBJ1-6; a weak D match, TRBD1 (5 bases). CDR1 LGHDT and CDR2 YNNKEL come from the germline V gene (reference sequence). This CDR3 spans 15 amino acids. Trimming cost V 3 bases and J 7 bases, with 13 bases left between them. The CDR3 DNA is TGTGCCAGCAGCCAGGGCAGGGTTGAGAATTCACCCCTCCACTTT. Amino acids: CASSQGRVENSPLHF. Variable domain in full (rest from reference TRBV3-1 and TRBJ1-6): DTAVSQTPKYLVTQMGNDKSIKCEQNLGHDTMYWYKQDSKKFLKIMFSYNNKELIINETVPNRFSPKSPDKAHLNLHINSLELGDSAVYFCASSQGRVENSPLHFGNGTRLTVT.

This clonotype occurred a few times. The rearrangement links TRBV5-1 to TRBJ2-1, with D perhaps matching TRBD1 or TRBD2 (5 bases each). Germline V lookup: CDR1 SGHRS, CDR2 YFSETQ. The CDR3 has 15 residues. V lost 5 bases and J 0 bases, leaving 12 bases between the germline ends. The CDR3 DNA is TGCGCCAGCAGGACCCGGGACGGCTCCTACAATGAGCAGTTCTTC. As protein: CASRTRDGSYNEQFF.

This clonotype was counted between two and nine times. Here the CDR3 reads CASKVGETAAEAFF. Written as DNA, the CDR3 is TGCGCCAGCAAAGTTGGGGAGACAGCCGCTGAAGCTTTCTTT. The J gene is TRBJ1-1, the V gene TRBV10-2; D possibly corresponds to TRBD1 (5 bases). This CDR3 region has 14 residues. V was cut by 7 bases and J by 6 bases, with 18 bases left in between. Germline values: CDR1 WSHSY, CDR2 SAAADI.

This clonotype has a count of ten or more. This chain uses TRBV10-3 with TRBJ1-1; no reliable D call. Germline values: CDR1 ENHRY, CDR2 SYGVKD. V gave up 2 bases and J gave up 1 base, with 14 bases separating them. The CDR3 has 16 residues. CDR3 protein: CAISEGVRQSNTEAFF. DNA for the CDR3: TGTGCCATCAGTGAGGGAGTTCGGCAGTCGAACACTGAAGCTTTCTTT.

As DNA, the CDR3 is TGTGCCAGCAGTCAACCGGGACTAGCGGGAGAAGAGACCCAGTACTTC. Translated: CASSQPGLAGEETQYF. The chain recombines TRBV12-3 or TRBV12-4 with TRBJ2-5; 14 bases fit TRBD2. The V and J ends lost 5 bases and 3 bases, in that order; junction bases with no gene match: 5. The length of the CDR3 is 16 residues.

V is TRBV5-5 and J is TRBJ2-2; no firm D call. Germline values: CDR1 SGHKS, CDR2 YYEKEE (reference sequence). The germline V and J ends were trimmed by 1 base and 4 bases, with 8 bases remaining between them. CDR3 size: 14 residues. Here the CDR3 reads CASSLLALTGELFF. In nucleotides, the CDR3 is TGTGCCAGCAGCTTGCTGGCGCTCACCGGGGAGCTGTTTTTT.

At least ten counts were recorded for this clonotype. V is TRBV12-3 or TRBV12-4 and J is TRBJ1-2; possibly TRBD1 for D (6 bases). V was shortened by 2 bases and J by 0 bases, with 16 bases between the two germline ends. CDR3 length: 17 residues. The chain's CDR3 is CASSLFWGHPSNYGYTF. For the CDR3, the DNA is TGTGCCAGCAGTTTATTCTGGGGACATCCTTCTAACTATGGCTACACCTTC.

This clonotype was counted only a few times. This chain joins TRBV28 and TRBJ2-2; 10 bases match TRBD1. The CDR3 consists of 17 residues. CDR1 is MDHEN and CDR2 is SYDVKM in the germline V gene. With V trimmed by 6 bases and J by 5 bases, 12 bases remained unmatched. This chain's CDR3 is CASSLGQGVISTGELFF. CDR3 bases: TGTGCCAGCAGCCTAGGACAGGGGGTAATCTCGACCGGGGAGCTGTTTTTT.

There are many counts of this clonotype. The chain is built from TRBV6-4 and TRBJ2-2; weak D call: TRBD1 (5 bases). Germline CDR1 reads MRHNA; CDR2 reads SNTAGT. V was clipped by 2 bases and J by 3 bases, with 7 bases between them. This CDR3 comprises 14 residues. CDR3 amino acids: CASSDRGDTGELFF. The CDR3 DNA reads TGTGCCAGCAGTGACAGGGGCGACACCGGGGAGCTGTTTTTT.

This clonotype came up a few times. V and J are TRBV19 and TRBJ2-3; possibly TRBD2 for D (5 bases). The germline V gene has CDR1 LNHDA and CDR2 SQIVND (reference sequence). The CDR3 loop spans 16 amino acids. The V and J ends lost 6 bases and 2 bases respectively, with 18 bases between them. This CDR3 reads CASSPSRGSPTDTQYF. The DNA for the CDR3 is TGTGCCAGTAGCCCTAGCCGAGGGAGTCCCACAGATACGCAGTATTTT.

The V and J genes are TRBV28 and TRBJ2-5, with D possibly being TRBD1 (5 bases). V lost 2 bases and J 0 bases, leaving 13 bases between the germline ends. This CDR3 region has 16 residues. Looked up from germline, CDR1 is MDHEN and CDR2 is SYDVKM. The CDR3 nucleotides are TGTGCCAGCAGTTTAGACAGAGTTCCCTACCAAGAGACCCAGTACTTC. Residues: CASSLDRVPYQETQYF.

In this sample, this clonotype turned up a few times. The chain uses TRBV7-2 and TRBJ2-5; TRBD2 matches at 7 bases. The CDR3 length is 15 residues. After removal of 5 bases from V and 5 bases from J, the junction contained 11 bases not matched to a gene. Germline V gene lookup returns CDR1 SGHTA and CDR2 FQGNSA. The CDR3 region has the DNA TGTGCCAGCAGCGCGTGGGGAGGGGTTAGCGAGACCCAGTACTTC. Its translation is CASSAWGGVSETQYF.

The sample holds many counts of this clonotype. The gene calls are TRBV27 and TRBJ2-3; no clear D gene. The ends were cut back, 2 bases at V and 2 bases at J, with 8 bases in the middle. The CDR3 extends over 14 amino acids. CDR1 is MNHEY, CDR2 SMNVEV, per germline (reference sequence). The CDR3 sequence is CASSLSRDTDTQYF. The CDR3 DNA follows: TGTGCCAGCAGTTTAAGCCGAGACACAGATACGCAGTATTTT.

The sample holds a few counts of this clonotype. The genes are TRBV5-1 and TRBJ2-7; possible D gene TRBD2, 6 bases. CDR1 and CDR2 (germline): SGHRS, YFSETQ. The CDR3 contains 16 residues. Between the trimmed V and J ends, which lost 4 bases and 5 bases, there was a span of 22 bases. The CDR3, as DNA: TGCGCCAGCAGCCCTTTGAAATCCGGGGGTGTCAACGAGCAGTACTTC. It is translated as CASSPLKSGGVNEQYF. Looking up the rest from reference TRBV5-1 and TRBJ2-7 gives the full variable domain: KAGVTQTPRYLIKTRGQQVTLSCSPISGHRSVSWYQQTPGQGLQFLFEYFSETQRNKGNFPGRFSGRQFSNSRSEMNVSTLELGDSALYLCASSPLKSGGVNEQYFGPGTRLTVT.

This clonotype was counted many times. This chain connects TRBV2 to TRBJ2-1, with TRBD2 matching over 14 bases. V lost 5 bases and J lost 8; bases outside the gene matches: 5. This CDR3 has 15 amino acids. Germline CDR1 is SNHLY and CDR2 is FYNNEI. CDR3 protein: CASSRLAGGPDEQFF. Written as DNA, the CDR3 is TGTGCCAGCAGTCGACTAGCGGGAGGGCCCGATGAGCAGTTCTTC.

Note on this clonotype: A much larger clone lies one base from this, so it may be a read error. The chain links TRBV28 to TRBJ2-3; D is unclear. This CDR3 has 13 residues. Germline CDR1 MDHEN, CDR2 SYDVKM. V was clipped by 3 bases and J by 4 bases, with 8 bases between them. In DNA form, the CDR3 reads TGTGCCAGCAGTTTTCGGGCATCAGATACGCAGTATTTT. It codes for CASSFRASDTQYF.

This clonotype was seen only a few times. The genes are TRBV12-3 or TRBV12-4 and TRBJ2-1; 14 bases match TRBD2. Germline trimming cut 2 bases from V and 2 bases from J; bases unmatched to any gene: 5. The CDR3 runs to 18 residues. This CDR3 reads CASSLRTSGRIAYNEQFF. The CDR3 DNA sequence: TGTGCCAGCAGTTTAAGGACTAGCGGGAGGATAGCCTACAATGAGCAGTTCTTC.

V is TRBV5-5 and J is TRBJ1-6; D unclear. V lost 1 base to trimming and J lost 9 bases, with 11 bases between them. CDR3 length: 14 residues. The germline V gene encodes CDR1 SGHKS and CDR2 YYEKEE (reference sequence). CDR3: CASSLIWEGSPLHF. The CDR3 DNA reads TGTGCCAGCAGCTTGATATGGGAGGGTTCACCCCTCCACTTT.

The chain links TRBV9 to TRBJ2-2; D unresolved. V was pared by 1 base and J by 5 bases, with 3 bases between. CDR1 and CDR2 (germline): SGDLS, YYNGEE. The CDR3 spans 12 residues. DNA of the CDR3: TGTGCCAGCAGCGTATGGACCGGGGAGCTGTTTTTT. Translating it yields CASSVWTGELFF.

This clonotype has only a few counts. V gene TRBV18 combines with J gene TRBJ1-4; 7 nucleotides agree with TRBD1. This CDR3 has 14 amino acids. The germline V gene encodes CDR1 KGHSH and CDR2 LQKENI. Trimming at V came to 3 bases and at J to 7 bases, leaving 5 bases not matched to a gene. The CDR3 coding sequence is TGTGCCAGCTCACCGAGTCAGGGGGGTGAAAAACTGTTTTTT. Encoded protein: CASSPSQGGEKLFF.

The chain uses TRBV6-5 and TRBJ1-2; the D is unclear. Trimming stripped 4 bases from V and 5 bases from J, with 8 bases between. The CDR3 consists of 12 residues. Per germline, CDR1 MNHEY and CDR2 SVGAGI. CDR3 residues: CASSSQRYGYTF. CDR3 DNA sequence: TGTGCCAGCAGTTCCCAGAGATATGGCTACACCTTC.

V gene TRBV27 combines with J gene TRBJ1-2; D remains ambiguous. Germline V lookup: CDR1 MNHEY, CDR2 SMNVEV (reference sequence). V was shortened by 4 bases and J by 0 bases, with 9 bases between the two germline ends. The CDR3 has 14 residues. CDR3 DNA: TGTGCCAGCAGTTCTGAGGGAGCTAACTATGGCTACACCTTC. Translating it yields CASSSEGANYGYTF.